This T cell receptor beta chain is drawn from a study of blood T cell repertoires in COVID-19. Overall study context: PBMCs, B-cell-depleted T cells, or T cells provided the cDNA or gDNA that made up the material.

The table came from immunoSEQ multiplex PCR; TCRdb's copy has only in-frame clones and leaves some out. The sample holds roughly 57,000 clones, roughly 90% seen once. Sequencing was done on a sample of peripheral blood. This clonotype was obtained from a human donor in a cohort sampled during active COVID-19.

The CDR3 spells CASSEGGGYTF. The CDR3 DNA sequence: TGTGCCAGCAGTGAAGGAGGGGGCTACACCTTC. The gene calls are TRBV6-1 and TRBJ1-2; the D is unclear. Germline loops: CDR1 MNHNS, CDR2 SASEGT. Deletions cut 1 base from V and 8 bases from J, with 5 bases between. CDR3 length: 11 amino acids.